These 8 T cell receptor beta chains were sequenced from one sample in a study of technical replicates of blood from a handful of donors. The table came from immunoSEQ multiplex PCR; TCRdb's copy has only in-frame clones and leaves some out. Here the sample spans more than 75,000 clones, about 95% being singletons. The specimen was T cells isolated from PBMCs. Every receptor here comes from a human donor in good health.

CDR3 coding DNA: TGTGCCAGCAGTTTCCGACAGGGGGCAAGTGGCTACACCTTC. Its protein product is CASSFRQGASGYTF. The chain carries TRBV27 and TRBJ1-2; 10 nucleotides match TRBD1. The V gene end was trimmed by 3 bases and the J gene end by 7 bases; junction bases not matched to a gene: 5. Germline V lookup: CDR1 MNHEY, CDR2 SMNVEV (reference sequence). There are 14 residues in the CDR3.

This chain links TRBV7-8 with TRBJ2-3; 9 bases fit TRBD1. CDR1 and CDR2 (germline): SGHVS, FQNEAQ. V gave up 5 bases and J gave up 7 bases; unmatched junction bases: 4. There are 13 residues in the CDR3. The CDR3 DNA is TGTGCCAGCAGCCCGGACAGGGGATATACGCAGTATTTT. Encoded protein: CASSPDRGYTQYF.

CDR3 bases: TGTGCCAGTAATAACTTAGAACAGGAGTTCTTC. It specifies CASNNLEQEFF. This sequence joins TRBV6-1 and TRBJ2-1, with D possibly matching TRBD1 (5 bases). This CDR3 is 11 amino acids long. CDR1 is MNHNS, CDR2 SASEGT, per germline. V lost 9 bases and J 14 bases, leaving 17 bases between the germline ends.

DNA of the CDR3: TGTGCCAGCCCCACCCTTGCCGCGACTGAAAACACCATATATTTT. Amino acids: CASPTLAATENTIYF. This sequence joins TRBV7-9 and TRBJ1-3; D gene uncertain. V was shortened by 8 bases and J by 6 bases, with 20 bases between the two germline ends. The CDR3 is 15 residues long. Germline lookup yields CDR1 SEHNR and CDR2 FQNEAQ (reference sequence). The variable domain in full, completed from reference TRBV7-9 and TRBJ1-3, reads DTGVSQNPRHKITKRGQNVTFRCDPISEHNRLYWYRQTLGQGPEFLTYFQNEAQLEKSRLLSDRFSAERPKGSFSTLEIQRTEQGDSAMYLCASPTLAATENTIYFGEGSWLTVV.

This sequence joins TRBV19 and TRBJ2-1, with 13 positions matching TRBD2. Germline trimming cut 3 bases from V and 2 bases from J; bases unmatched to any gene: 10. The germline CDR1 and CDR2 sequences are LNHDA and SQIVND (reference sequence). The CDR3 runs to 19 residues. CDR3 residues: CASSIIWTSGRGAYNEQFF. CDR3 sequence (DNA): TGTGCCAGTAGTATTATCTGGACTAGCGGGAGAGGGGCCTACAATGAGCAGTTCTTC.

The CDR3, as DNA: TGTGCCAGCAGTACAGCGGGAGAGCGAGAGACCCAGTACTTC. Its protein is CASSTAGERETQYF. V gene TRBV2 combines with J gene TRBJ2-5; 8 bases match TRBD2. Germline V gene data show CDR1 as SNHLY and CDR2 as FYNNEI. V lost 5 bases, J lost 4 bases, and 6 bases stayed unmatched. The CDR3 is 14 amino acids.

This clone was seen once. The J gene is TRBJ2-7, the V gene TRBV19; D is possibly TRBD1 (5 bases). The CDR3 totals 17 residues. CDR1 and CDR2 (germline): LNHDA, SQIVND (reference sequence). Trimming stripped 3 bases from V and 0 bases from J, with 18 bases between. For the CDR3, the DNA is TGTGCCAGTAGTATGAGGAGTAGCAGGGCAGACTCCTACGAGCAGTACTTC. Protein product: CASSMRSSRADSYEQYF.

The CDR3 DNA is TGTGCCAGCAGCGTAGTTTTGACTAGCGGGTACAATGAGCAGTTCTTC. Translating it yields CASSVVLTSGYNEQFF. J is TRBJ2-1 and V is TRBV9, with 10 bases lining up with TRBD2. The V gene end was trimmed by 0 bases and the J gene end by 4 bases; junction bases not matched to a gene: 4. Germline V lookup: CDR1 SGDLS, CDR2 YYNGEE. The CDR3 sequence is 16 residues long. Variable domain in full (rest from reference TRBV9 and TRBJ2-1): DSGVTQTPKHLITATGQRVTLRCSPRSGDLSVYWYQQSLDQGLQFLIQYYNGEERAKGNILERFSAQQFPDLHSELNLSSLELGDSALYFCASSVVLTSGYNEQFFGPGTRLTVL.